These 28 T cell receptor beta chains were sequenced from one sample in a study of beta chain features in type 1 diabetes. What was sequenced were expressed TCRB transcripts, since all of the isolated RNA had been reverse transcribed. TCRdb's table, derived via immunoSEQ multiplex PCR, lists solely in-frame clones and lacks some. The sample holds approximately 470,000 clones, 30% seen once. Sequenced sample: naive CD4+ T cells from blood. These receptors came from a man aged 18 to 29 in good health.

J is TRBJ1-2 and V is TRBV9; 8 bases align to TRBD1. Germline V gives CDR1 SGDLS, CDR2 YYNGEE. CDR3 size: 15 residues. J was trimmed by 3 bases and V by 4 bases; bases with no gene match: 8. The CDR3 protein is CASSLRLDRDYGYTF. For the CDR3, the DNA is TGTGCCAGCAGCCTCAGATTGGACAGGGACTATGGCTACACCTTC.

This clone was counted between two and nine times. The V and J genes are TRBV11-2 and TRBJ2-1; TRBD2 matches 9 bases. From germline, CDR1 is SGHAT and CDR2 FQNNGV. CDR3 length: 16 residues. V shed 0 bases and J 6 bases; nucleotides not matched to a gene: 6. The CDR3 DNA reads TGTGCCAGCAGCTTAGATAGGCTAGCGGGAATCAATGAGCAGTTCTTC. This gives the protein CASSLDRLAGINEQFF.

The rearrangement links TRBV4-1 to TRBJ2-2; 10 positions match TRBD2. Germline V gene lookup returns CDR1 MGHRA and CDR2 YSYEKL. V lost 2 bases to trimming and J lost 5 bases; unmatched junction nucleotides: 14. This CDR3 is built from 19 residues. This CDR3 is CASSQSILAGARGTGELFF. The CDR3 DNA is TGCGCCAGCAGCCAATCCATCCTAGCGGGAGCCCGAGGGACCGGGGAGCTGTTTTTT.

The genes are TRBV30 and TRBJ1-5, with TRBD1 matching 11 bases. Germline loops: CDR1 GTSNPN, CDR2 SVGIG (reference sequence). V was clipped by 4 bases and J by 5 bases; unmatched bases: 4. This CDR3 has 14 residues. CDR3 nucleotide sequence: TGTGCCTGGACCCCGGGACAGGGGGATCAGCCCCAGCATTTT. This gives the protein CAWTPGQGDQPQHF.

This clone was detected once. The rearrangement uses TRBV5-1 and TRBJ2-5; D assignment may be TRBD1 or TRBD2 (5 bases each). Germline V gene data show CDR1 as SGHRS and CDR2 as YFSETQ. The CDR3 sequence is 14 residues long. Trimming cost V 4 bases and J 3 bases, with 13 bases left between them. As DNA, the CDR3 is TGCGCCAGCAGCCTCGGGACGGCTAAAGAGACCCAGTACTTC. Its translation is CASSLGTAKETQYF.

This clone was seen a few times. This chain joins TRBV5-6 and TRBJ2-3; 12 bases are shared with TRBD2. V dropped 0 bases and J dropped 6; count of bases not matched to a gene: 2. Germline V gene lookup returns CDR1 SGHDT and CDR2 YYEEEE. CDR3 size: 15 residues. The CDR3 here is CASSLGLAGVDTQYF. CDR3 DNA: TGTGCCAGCAGCTTGGGACTAGCGGGAGTGGATACGCAGTATTTT.

The rearrangement joins TRBV9 to TRBJ1-2; 9 bases are a match to TRBD1. Germline V gene data show CDR1 as SGDLS and CDR2 as YYNGEE. This CDR3 is built from 15 residues. The ends lost 0 bases at V and 7 bases at J; junction bases unmatched: 7. The CDR3 loop is CASSVGPTGGFGYTF. The CDR3 DNA sequence: TGTGCCAGCAGCGTAGGCCCAACAGGGGGCTTTGGCTACACCTTC.

A few counts support this clone. The J gene is TRBJ2-3, the V gene TRBV29-1; D possibly corresponds to TRBD2 (5 bases). This CDR3 is 12 amino acids long. In germline, CDR1 is SQVTM, CDR2 ANQGSEA. V was cut by 3 bases and J by 4 bases, with 8 bases left in between. CDR3 in amino acids: CSVDEGSDTQYF. Here the CDR3 DNA reads TGCAGCGTTGATGAGGGTTCAGATACGCAGTATTTT.

This clone was observed a few times. V and J are TRBV27 and TRBJ2-7; D might be TRBD1 (6 bases). Trimming took off 7 bases at V and 0 bases at J, with 16 bases between the two ends. This CDR3 is built from 15 residues. Per germline, CDR1 MNHEY and CDR2 SMNVEV (reference sequence). CDR3 in amino acids: CASKRRGTDSYEQYF. In nucleotides, the CDR3 is TGTGCCAGCAAACGAAGGGGGACGGACTCCTACGAGCAGTACTTC.

This clone has only one observation. V usage is TRBV7-9 and J usage is TRBJ2-5, with 9 bases fitting TRBD1. CDR3 length equals 15 residues. CDR1 is SEHNR, CDR2 FQNEAQ, per germline (reference sequence). The trim removed 3 bases at V and 0 bases at J, leaving 2 bases unmatched. The DNA for the CDR3 is TGTGCCAGCAGCTTTGGGGACAGGGACCAAGAGACCCAGTACTTC. This codes for CASSFGDRDQETQYF.

The chain is built from TRBV7-9 and TRBJ2-5, with 7 bases aligning to TRBD1. V shed 7 bases and J 5 bases; nucleotides not matched to a gene: 7. The CDR3 extends over 13 amino acids. Germline V gene lookup returns CDR1 SEHNR and CDR2 FQNEAQ (reference sequence). In DNA, the CDR3 is TGTGCCAGCATCAGGGGGTCGGCGGAGACCCAGTACTTC. Its protein is CASIRGSAETQYF.

The chain is built from TRBV9 and TRBJ1-4; 9 bases are a match to TRBD1. In germline, CDR1 is SGDLS, CDR2 YYNGEE. With 0 bases clipped from V and 8 bases from J, the junction kept 8 bases outside the gene matches. This CDR3 comprises 16 residues. The DNA of the CDR3 is TGTGCCAGCAGCGTAGCTACGGGACAGGGAGGAGAAAAACTGTTTTTT. It specifies CASSVATGQGGEKLFF.

This clone was seen only a few times. The chain has TRBV29-1 and TRBJ2-1; 10 bases line up with TRBD2. The CDR3 sequence is 15 residues long. Germline values: CDR1 SQVTM, CDR2 ANQGSEA. Losses at the gene ends were 6 bases for V and 5 bases for J; bases not matched to a gene: 10. The CDR3 nucleotides are TGCAGCGTAGCTAAACTAGCGGGAATCAACAATGAGCAGTTCTTC. Residues: CSVAKLAGINNEQFF.

The V and J genes are TRBV5-1 and TRBJ2-5; 14 nucleotides match TRBD2. Germline-derived CDR1 and CDR2 are SGHRS and YFSETQ. Trimming cost V 5 bases and J 4 bases; bases outside gene matches: 4. The length of the CDR3 is 15 residues. CDR3 sequence (DNA): TGCGCCAGCAGGGGACTAGCGGGAGACGGAGAGACCCAGTACTTC. Encoded protein: CASRGLAGDGETQYF.

The chain employs TRBV10-3 and TRBJ1-2; D gene ambiguous. CDR1 is ENHRY, CDR2 SYGVKD, per germline. The CDR3 is made up of 11 amino acids. Trimming left V 3 bases short and J 5 bases short, with 4 bases between. This chain's CDR3 is CAISDAYGYTF. CDR3 bases: TGTGCCATCAGTGATGCGTATGGCTACACCTTC.

The V call is TRBV5-6, the J call TRBJ2-1, with a possible D match to TRBD1 (5 bases). This CDR3 has 15 residues. Germline CDR1 reads SGHDT; CDR2 reads YYEEEE. V shed 8 bases and J shed 3 bases, with 18 bases lying between them. The CDR3 region is CASQLGIQGYNEQFF. DNA of the CDR3: TGTGCCAGTCAGCTTGGAATCCAGGGCTACAATGAGCAGTTCTTC. Full variable domain (remainder filled in from reference TRBV5-6 and TRBJ2-1): DAGVTQSPTHLIKTRGQQVTLRCSPKSGHDTVSWYQQALGQGPQFIFQYYEEEERQRGNFPDRFSGHQFPNYSSELNVNALLLGDSALYLCASQLGIQGYNEQFFGPGTRLTVL.

The genes are TRBV25-1 and TRBJ2-2; 11 bases align to TRBD2. The germline CDR1 and CDR2 sequences are MGHDK and SYGVNS. The ends lost 3 bases at V and 6 bases at J; junction bases unmatched: 3. The CDR3 loop spans 15 amino acids. The CDR3 is CASSETSGKAGELFF. CDR3 bases: TGTGCCAGCAGTGAGACTAGCGGGAAGGCCGGGGAGCTGTTTTTT.

The chain couples TRBV25-1 to TRBJ1-1; D not resolved. Per germline, CDR1 MGHDK and CDR2 SYGVNS. Between the trimmed V and J ends, which lost 8 bases and 0 bases, there was a span of 10 bases. The CDR3 length is 13 residues. The CDR3 reads CASRGPMNTEAFF. The CDR3 DNA reads TGTGCCAGCCGAGGGCCTATGAACACTGAAGCTTTCTTT.

CDR3 coding DNA: TGTGCCAGCAGTTTATATTCCGAGCAGTACTTC. This codes for CASSLYSEQYF. The chain combines TRBV28 with TRBJ2-7; D gene ambiguous. Trimming removed 1 base at V and 6 bases at J, with 4 bases between. Germline lookup yields CDR1 MDHEN and CDR2 SYDVKM. This CDR3 spans 11 amino acids.

This rearrangement joins TRBV11-3 to TRBJ2-7; D remains ambiguous. V was cut by 1 base and J by 4 bases, with 2 bases left in between. Germline-derived CDR1 and CDR2 are SGHNT and YENEEA. The CDR3 sequence is 11 residues long. CDR3 residues: CASSLVYEQYF. CDR3 in DNA: TGTGCCAGCAGCTTAGTGTACGAGCAGTACTTC.

The V call is TRBV30, the J call TRBJ1-3, with D maybe TRBD1 (6 bases). The length of the CDR3 is 16 residues. In germline, CDR1 is GTSNPN, CDR2 SVGIG (reference sequence). The germline V and J ends were trimmed by 2 bases and 0 bases, with 14 bases remaining between them. CDR3 DNA sequence: TGTGCCTGGAGTATCGTTAAGACAGGCTCTGGAAACACCATATATTTT. This encodes CAWSIVKTGSGNTIYF. The full variable domain, completed using reference TRBV30 and TRBJ1-3, is SQTIHQWPATLVQPVGSPLSLECTVEGTSNPNLYWYRQAAGRGLQLLFYSVGIGQISSEVPQNLSASRPQDRQFILSSKKLLLSDSGFYLCAWSIVKTGSGNTIYFGEGSWLTVV.

The rearrangement joins TRBV6-5 to TRBJ2-1; 9 nucleotides line up with TRBD2. Trimming at V came to 9 bases and at J to 4 bases, leaving 7 bases not matched to a gene. Germline CDR1 and CDR2: MNHEY and SVGAGI. This CDR3 region has 14 residues. Here the CDR3 reads CASQNLAGYNEQFF. As DNA, the CDR3 is TGTGCCAGTCAGAATCTAGCGGGGTACAATGAGCAGTTCTTC.

This clone appeared a single time. The V call is TRBV7-9, the J call TRBJ2-5; 8 nucleotides agree with TRBD1. Germline V gene data show CDR1 as SEHNR and CDR2 as FQNEAQ (reference sequence). The CDR3 spans 14 residues. Trimming cost V 5 bases and J 5 bases; bases outside gene matches: 7. DNA for the CDR3: TGTGCCAGCAGCCGGACAGGGCCCGGGGAGACCCAGTACTTC. Protein product: CASSRTGPGETQYF.

The V and J genes are TRBV30 and TRBJ1-2, with unresolved D. V dropped 4 bases and J dropped 0 bases, with 9 bases sitting between them. This CDR3 is 13 amino acids long. Germline V gives CDR1 GTSNPN, CDR2 SVGIG (reference sequence). This chain's CDR3 is CAWNREANYGYTF. CDR3 in DNA: TGTGCCTGGAATAGGGAAGCTAACTATGGCTACACCTTC.

This clone has more than one count but fewer than ten. J is TRBJ2-1 and V is TRBV15, with 10 bases that match TRBD2. Germline CDR1 reads LNHNV; CDR2 reads YYDKDF (reference sequence). The CDR3 covers 16 residues. The J segment lost 6 bases and the V segment lost 0 bases, leaving 5 bases of the junction unmatched. The CDR3 reads CATSRELAGRFNEQFF. CDR3 nucleotides: TGTGCCACCAGCAGAGAACTAGCGGGGAGGTTCAATGAGCAGTTCTTC. Supplemented by reference TRBV15 and TRBJ2-1, the full variable domain reads DAMVIQNPRYQVTQFGKPVTLSCSQTLNHNVMYWYQQKSSQAPKLLFHYYDKDFNNEADTPDNFQSRRPNTSFCFLDIRSPGLGDTAMYLCATSRELAGRFNEQFFGPGTRLTVL.

The V and J genes are TRBV29-1 and TRBJ2-3; tentatively, D is TRBD2 (5 bases). This CDR3 spans 12 amino acids. Trimming removed 5 bases from V and 1 base from J, with 7 bases in between. Germline V CDR1 and CDR2: SQVTM, ANQGSEA. CDR3 DNA sequence: TGCAGCGTTACCGGGGGCACAGATACGCAGTATTTT. It encodes CSVTGGTDTQYF.

The table lists this clone with a count of one. The chain combines TRBV5-4 with TRBJ2-7; D gene uncertain. The ends were cut back, 4 bases at V and 6 bases at J, with 11 bases in the middle. This CDR3 comprises 12 residues. Germline loops: CDR1 SGHNT, CDR2 YYREEE (reference sequence). CDR3 loop: CASSPPAGEQYF. CDR3 nucleotide sequence: TGTGCCAGCAGCCCACCGGCTGGCGAGCAGTACTTC.

There are a few counts of this clone. This rearrangement joins TRBV28 to TRBJ2-7; 9 bases line up with TRBD1. The V segment lost 6 bases and the J segment 0 bases; nucleotides outside the gene matches: 3. CDR3 size: 14 residues. The germline V gene encodes CDR1 MDHEN and CDR2 SYDVKM. The CDR3: CASRGTGNSYEQYF. The DNA for the CDR3 is TGTGCCAGCAGAGGGACAGGGAACTCCTACGAGCAGTACTTC. The entire variable domain, with the rest obtained from reference TRBV28 and TRBJ2-7, is as follows: DVKVTQSSRYLVKRTGEKVFLECVQDMDHENMFWYRQDPGLGLRLIYFSYDVKMKEKGDIPEGYSVSREKKERFSLILESASTNQTSMYLCASRGTGNSYEQYFGPGTRLTVT.